The 5 T cell receptor beta chains in this list originate from one sample, sequenced in a study of blood T cell repertoires in COVID-19. Method: immunoSEQ multiplex PCR; TCRdb's copy keeps in-frame clones and lacks some. The sample holds approximately 63,000 clones; around 92% are singletons and the top ten take 6.5% to 9.5%. Sequencing used peripheral blood. These receptor sequences come from a human donor in a cohort sampled during active COVID-19.

The V and J genes are TRBV19 and TRBJ2-1; 8 bases align to TRBD2. The germline V gene has CDR1 LNHDA and CDR2 SQIVND (reference sequence). There are 15 residues in the CDR3. V shed 10 bases, J shed 4 bases, and the junction held 12 bases outside the gene matches. The CDR3 here is CATLPERGTYNEQFF. The CDR3 DNA is TGTGCCACCCTCCCCGAGCGGGGGACTTACAATGAGCAGTTCTTC. Filled out from reference TRBV19 and TRBJ2-1, the complete variable domain reads DGGITQSPKYLFRKEGQNVTLSCEQNLNHDAMYWYRQDPGQGLRLIYYSQIVNDFQKGDIAEGYSVSREKKESFPLTVTSAQKNPTAFYLCATLPERGTYNEQFFGPGTRLTVL.

This rearrangement joins TRBV9 to TRBJ1-2; 8 bases match TRBD1. The CDR3 is 14 amino acids. V lost 0 bases to trimming and J lost 4 bases; unmatched junction nucleotides: 2. CDR1 is SGDLS and CDR2 is YYNGEE in the germline V gene. The CDR3 loop reads CASSVGQGPYGYTF. The CDR3 DNA follows: TGTGCCAGCAGCGTAGGACAGGGGCCCTATGGCTACACCTTC.

Regarding this clone: Additional DNA sequences in this sample encode the identical CDR3. This chain links TRBV7-9 with TRBJ2-7, with 9 nucleotides matching TRBD1. This CDR3 has 12 amino acids. With V trimmed by 5 bases and J by 6 bases, 2 bases remained unmatched. CDR1 and CDR2 from the germline V gene are SEHNR and FQNEAQ (reference sequence). The CDR3 coding sequence is TGTGCCAGCAGCCCACAGGGGGCCGAGCAGTACTTC. This encodes CASSPQGAEQYF.

The chain couples TRBV30 to TRBJ1-2; possible D gene TRBD1, 6 bases. V was trimmed by 4 bases and J by 4 bases, leaving 13 bases between them. Germline loops: CDR1 GTSNPN, CDR2 SVGIG (reference sequence). CDR3 length: 13 residues. DNA for the CDR3: TGTGCCTGGATGGGGGGGGCAGGCTATGGCTACACCTTC. Encoded protein: CAWMGGAGYGYTF.

The chain couples TRBV5-4 to TRBJ2-3, with 9 bases lining up with TRBD1. Germline-derived CDR1 and CDR2 are SGHNT and YYREEE (reference sequence). V was pared by 0 bases and J by 6 bases, with 8 bases of the junction left unmatched. The CDR3 spans 16 residues. In DNA, the CDR3 is TGTGCCAGCAGCTTGGCCGGGACAGGGTGGGTTGATACGCAGTATTTT. Translated, it gives CASSLAGTGWVDTQYF.